The 21 T cell receptor beta chains below were found in one sample sequenced in a study of cytomegalovirus exposure and HLA in healthy donors. The PCR used 60 Vbeta and 13 Jbeta primers. Libraries were prepared by immunoSEQ multiplex PCR; TCRdb keeps only in-frame clonotypes and omits some of them. The sample includes around 190,000 clones, about 80% seen only once; the top ten take 0.85% to 1.4%. The sample comprised PBMCs. All receptors come from a woman aged 40 to 50 in good health and CMV-seronegative.

V gene TRBV27 combines with J gene TRBJ2-1, with D maybe TRBD1 (6 bases). This CDR3 region has 15 residues. Germline V gene sequence: CDR1 MNHEY, CDR2 SMNVEV (reference sequence). Trimming stripped 6 bases from V and 2 bases from J, with 14 bases between. CDR3 DNA: TGTGCCAGCAGCCAAGGGACATCCACCTACAATGAGCAGTTCTTC. Encoded protein: CASSQGTSTYNEQFF.

The gene calls are TRBV7-2 and TRBJ2-7; 9 nucleotides agree with TRBD2. Germline V gives CDR1 SGHTA, CDR2 FQGNSA. With V trimmed by 1 base and J by 6 bases, 10 bases remained unmatched. This CDR3 comprises 16 residues. In DNA, the CDR3 is TGTGCCAGCAGCTTAGGAGGGGGGCTAGCGGGAATCGAGCAGTACTTC. Its translation is CASSLGGGLAGIEQYF.

The genes are TRBV5-1 and TRBJ2-7; D perhaps matches TRBD1 (5 bases). Germline V gene sequence: CDR1 SGHRS, CDR2 YFSETQ. This CDR3 has 12 amino acids. The germline V and J ends were trimmed by 0 bases and 6 bases, with 7 bases remaining between them. CDR3 residues: CASSLAGLEQYF. The CDR3 nucleotides are TGCGCCAGCAGCTTGGCAGGGCTCGAGCAGTACTTC.

This clone showed up just once. V gene TRBV5-1 combines with J gene TRBJ2-7; 7 bases map to TRBD1. Germline trimming cut 2 bases from V and 5 bases from J; bases unmatched to any gene: 7. This CDR3 comprises 14 residues. Germline CDR1 is SGHRS and CDR2 is YFSETQ. In DNA, the CDR3 is TGCGCCAGCAGCTTAACAGGGGCTTCCCACGAGCAGTACTTC. Translating gives CASSLTGASHEQYF.

The chain combines TRBV19 with TRBJ1-2, with D perhaps TRBD1 (6 bases). The germline CDR1 and CDR2 sequences are LNHDA and SQIVND (reference sequence). The CDR3 is made up of 12 amino acids. V was cut by 5 bases and J by 5 bases, with 9 bases left in between. Here the CDR3 DNA reads TGTGCCAGTAGTTACAGGGCTTATGGCTACACCTTC. Protein sequence: CASSYRAYGYTF.

A single count supports this clone. The chain employs TRBV7-9 and TRBJ2-1, with 13 bases identical to TRBD2. This CDR3 comprises 15 residues. Germline V lookup: CDR1 SEHNR, CDR2 FQNEAQ (reference sequence). V gave up 4 bases and J gave up 4 bases; unmatched junction bases: 1. The CDR3 reads CASSWGLAGYNEQFF. CDR3 coding DNA: TGTGCCAGCAGCTGGGGACTAGCGGGATACAATGAGCAGTTCTTC.

The rearrangement uses TRBV9 and TRBJ2-5; D is possibly TRBD1 (6 bases). The CDR3 is made up of 13 amino acids. Per the germline V gene, CDR1 is SGDLS and CDR2 is YYNGEE. Trimming took 3 bases from V and 7 from J, leaving 13 bases between them. The CDR3, as DNA: TGTGCCAGCAGCGCGACAGGTACGGCGACCCAGTACTTC. Its protein is CASSATGTATQYF.

The chain recombines TRBV5-5 with TRBJ2-2; D is perhaps TRBD1 (6 bases). The CDR3 length is 15 residues. The V end lost 3 bases, the J end lost 7 bases, and 16 bases lay between the germline ends. CDR1 is SGHKS and CDR2 is YYEKEE in the germline V gene (reference sequence). The CDR3 coding sequence is TGTGCCAGCAGCTCCCTTCAGGGGATCGGCGGGGAGCTGTTTTTT. Translation gives CASSSLQGIGGELFF.

This rearrangement joins TRBV6-1 to TRBJ2-2; D uncertain. Germline CDR1 MNHNS, CDR2 SASEGT. Trimming cost V 5 bases and J 3 bases, with 10 bases left between them. This CDR3 is 14 amino acids long. The CDR3 region is CASSRSHHTGELFF. CDR3 nucleotides: TGTGCCAGCAGTCGGTCGCACCACACCGGGGAGCTGTTTTTT.

The chain recombines TRBV19 with TRBJ2-2; TRBD2 matches at 8 bases. The CDR3 is 16 amino acids. Germline CDR1 LNHDA, CDR2 SQIVND (reference sequence). V shed 7 bases and J 3 bases; nucleotides not matched to a gene: 10. The CDR3 protein is CASTGLAGVHTGELFF. CDR3 coding DNA: TGTGCCAGTACTGGCCTAGCGGGCGTTCACACCGGGGAGCTGTTTTTT.

The chain is built from TRBV6-5 and TRBJ2-1, with 14 bases aligning to TRBD2. CDR1 is MNHEY and CDR2 is SVGAGI in the germline V gene. This CDR3 is 15 amino acids long. V was clipped by 6 bases and J by 7 bases; unmatched bases: 5. For the CDR3, the DNA is TGTGCCAGCAGGGGACTAGCGGGAGTGGGGAATGAGCAGTTCTTC. This codes for CASRGLAGVGNEQFF.

This chain uses TRBV19 with TRBJ1-2; no reliable D call. CDR1 and CDR2 from the germline V gene are LNHDA and SQIVND (reference sequence). This CDR3 is 14 amino acids long. The V end lost 4 bases, the J end lost 8 bases, and 17 bases lay between the germline ends. This CDR3 reads CASSKMGMSGGYTF. The CDR3 nucleotides are TGTGCCAGTAGTAAGATGGGGATGAGCGGGGGCTACACCTTC.

The J gene is TRBJ1-5, the V gene TRBV6-4; D not resolved. CDR1 and CDR2 from the germline V gene are MRHNA and SNTAGT. The CDR3 contains 13 residues. V shed 4 bases and J shed 7 bases, with 11 bases lying between them. CDR3 bases: TGTGCCAGCAGTGGGTCGCTCGGGCAGCCCCAGCATTTT. Amino acid sequence: CASSGSLGQPQHF.

This clone is a singleton in its sample. The chain recombines TRBV11-3 with TRBJ1-1; possibly TRBD1 for D (5 bases). This CDR3 contains 15 residues. V was pared by 7 bases and J by 0 bases, with 15 bases between. Germline CDR1 and CDR2: SGHNT and YENEEA. The CDR3 spells CASTFRGSLNTEAFF. As DNA, the CDR3 is TGTGCCAGCACCTTTAGGGGCAGCTTGAACACTGAAGCTTTCTTT.

This sequence joins TRBV4-3 and TRBJ2-1; no clear D. The V end lost 4 bases, the J end lost 4 bases, and 14 bases lay between the germline ends. Per the germline V gene, CDR1 is LGHNA and CDR2 is YSLEER. CDR3 length equals 15 residues. The CDR3 coding sequence is TGCGCCAGCAGCCTAACCCAGATTACGTACAATGAGCAGTTCTTC. It specifies CASSLTQITYNEQFF.

This clone was seen more than once but under ten times. The chain has TRBV7-2 and TRBJ2-1, with 10 bases fitting TRBD2. The V gene end was trimmed by 5 bases and the J gene end by 15 bases; junction bases not matched to a gene: 13. CDR1 is SGHTA, CDR2 FQGNSA, per germline. The CDR3 loop spans 14 amino acids. DNA for the CDR3: TGTGCCAGCAGCATAAAGCAGTCTAGCGGGAGATCGTTCTTC. Encoded protein: CASSIKQSSGRSFF. Using reference TRBV7-2 and TRBJ2-1 for the parts outside the CDR3, the full variable domain is GAGVSQSPSNKVTEKGKDVELRCDPISGHTALYWYRQSLGQGLEFLIYFQGNSAPDKSGLPSDRFSAERTGGSVSTLTIQRTQQEDSAVYLCASSIKQSSGRSFFGPGTRLTVL.

The chain has TRBV27 and TRBJ2-7; D perhaps matches TRBD2 (7 bases). The CDR3 contains 15 residues. Looked up from germline, CDR1 is MNHEY and CDR2 is SMNVEV (reference sequence). Trimming pared 3 bases from V and 0 bases from J, leaving 12 bases between. As DNA, the CDR3 is TGTGCCAGCAGTTTCAGGGAGGGGGGCTCCTACGAGCAGTACTTC. This translates into CASSFREGGSYEQYF.

The rearrangement joins TRBV28 to TRBJ1-1, with D uncertain. The germline CDR1 and CDR2 sequences are MDHEN and SYDVKM. The CDR3 extends over 13 amino acids. V lost 6 bases, J lost 2 bases, and 10 bases lay in between. This CDR3 is CASSRTPNTEAFF. The CDR3 DNA follows: TGTGCCAGCAGCCGCACTCCTAACACTGAAGCTTTCTTT.

The V call is TRBV5-5, the J call TRBJ1-1; D call uncertain. The germline V gene has CDR1 SGHKS and CDR2 YYEKEE (reference sequence). Trimming took 1 base from V and 1 from J, leaving 8 bases between them. The CDR3 length is 14 residues. The CDR3 coding sequence is TGTGCCAGCAGCTTGCAGGCGTCGAACACTGAAGCTTTCTTT. Its translation is CASSLQASNTEAFF.

This clone was counted a few times. The chain couples TRBV30 to TRBJ2-7, with 10 bases fitting TRBD1. The CDR3 is made up of 14 amino acids. The germline V gene has CDR1 GTSNPN and CDR2 SVGIG (reference sequence). The J segment lost 6 bases and the V segment lost 5 bases, leaving 10 bases of the junction unmatched. CDR3 amino acids: CAWGVGTGVSEQYF. The CDR3 DNA sequence: TGTGCCTGGGGAGTCGGGACAGGGGTCTCCGAGCAGTACTTC.

The chain employs TRBV30 and TRBJ2-7, with 7 nucleotides matching TRBD2. V lost 0 bases, J lost 2 bases, and 1 base stayed unmatched. Germline-derived CDR1 and CDR2 are GTSNPN and SVGIG (reference sequence). The CDR3 sequence is 13 residues long. The CDR3 sequence: CAWSVRGAYEQYF. The DNA of the CDR3 is TGTGCCTGGAGTGTTCGGGGGGCCTACGAGCAGTACTTC.